This T cell receptor (beta chain) was obtained from a study of cytomegalovirus exposure and HLA in healthy donors. Study as a whole: Counted in an early data release were approximately 85 million unique TCRs from HLA-typed donors. Findings of the study overall: Under in vitro conditions, three CMV-associated chains were confirmed as specific for CMV antigens. An analysis that was carried out later associated 15,000 to 20,000 TCR beta sequences with HLA alleles at 0.05 false discovery rate.

V shed 0 bases and J 2 bases; nucleotides not matched to a gene: 5. CDR3 size: 17 residues. CDR1 and CDR2 (germline): SGHNT, YYREEE (reference sequence). The PCR made use of 60 Vbeta and 13 Jbeta primers. The protocol was immunoSEQ multiplex PCR, while the TCRdb copy is restricted to in-frame clones and leaves out a portion. The table shows 150,000 to 200,000 clones, with approximately 80% occurring only once. This clone has more than one count but fewer than ten. Its specificity is unknown. Sequenced: PBMCs. The rearrangement uses TRBV5-4 and TRBJ2-5, with 12 bases lining up with TRBD2. This clonotype originated in a man aged 30 to 45 in good health and CMV-seropositive. CDR3 DNA: TGTGCCAGCAGCTTGGGGCTAGCGGGGGGGAATCAAGAGACCCAGTACTTC. As protein: CASSLGLAGGNQETQYF.